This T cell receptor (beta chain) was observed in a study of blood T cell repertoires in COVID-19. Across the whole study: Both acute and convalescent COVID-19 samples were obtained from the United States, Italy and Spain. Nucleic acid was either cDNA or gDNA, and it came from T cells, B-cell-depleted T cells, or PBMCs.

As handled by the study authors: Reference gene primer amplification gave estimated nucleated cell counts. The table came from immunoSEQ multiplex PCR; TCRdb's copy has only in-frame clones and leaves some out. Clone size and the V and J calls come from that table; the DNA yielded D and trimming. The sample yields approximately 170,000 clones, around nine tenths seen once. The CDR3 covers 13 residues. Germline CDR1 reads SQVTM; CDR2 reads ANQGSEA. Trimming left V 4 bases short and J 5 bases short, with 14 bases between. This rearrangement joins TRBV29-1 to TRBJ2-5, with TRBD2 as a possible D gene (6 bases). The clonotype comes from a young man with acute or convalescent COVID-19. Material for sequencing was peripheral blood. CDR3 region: CSVGPSRGETQYF. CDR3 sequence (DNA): TGCAGCGTTGGGCCAAGTCGGGGGGAGACCCAGTACTTC. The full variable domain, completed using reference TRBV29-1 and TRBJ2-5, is SAVISQKPSRDICQRGTSLTIQCQVDSQVTMMFWYRQQPGQSLTLIATANQGSEATYESGFVIDKFPISRPNLTFSTLTVSNMSPEDSSIYLCSVGPSRGETQYFGPGTRLLVL.